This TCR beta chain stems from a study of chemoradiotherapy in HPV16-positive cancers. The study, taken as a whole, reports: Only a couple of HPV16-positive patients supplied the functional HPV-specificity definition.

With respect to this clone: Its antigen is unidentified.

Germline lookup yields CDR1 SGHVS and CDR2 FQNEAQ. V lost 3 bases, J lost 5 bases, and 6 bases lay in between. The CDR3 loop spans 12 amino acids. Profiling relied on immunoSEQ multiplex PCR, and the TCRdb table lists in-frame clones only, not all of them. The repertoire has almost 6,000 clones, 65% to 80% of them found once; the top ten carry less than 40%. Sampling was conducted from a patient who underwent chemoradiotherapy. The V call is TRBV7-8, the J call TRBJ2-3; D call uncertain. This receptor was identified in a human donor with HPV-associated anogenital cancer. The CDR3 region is CASSFIGDTQYF. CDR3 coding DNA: TGTGCCAGCAGCTTCATTGGAGATACGCAGTATTTT.